This TCR beta chain was recorded in a study of T cells in narcolepsy. Unmatched junction bases numbered 10, after V lost 5 bases and J lost 4 bases. The length of the CDR3 is 15 residues. The germline gives CDR1 SGHNT, CDR2 YYREEE (reference sequence). The repertoire was sequenced with immunoSEQ multiplex PCR; TCRdb's copy has only in-frame clones and lacks some. The repertoire holds fewer than 30,000 clones, with 85% as singletons. This receptor was obtained from a human donor in good health. Sequencing used memory (CD45RA-) CD4+ T cells from blood. The gene calls are TRBV5-4 and TRBJ2-7; TRBD1 matches 9 bases. Here the CDR3 DNA reads TGTGCCAGCAGGGGGGACAGGGCCCCCCCTTACGAGCAGTACTTC. Its protein is CASRGDRAPPYEQYF.